The present entry profiles one T cell receptor (beta chain) with its context. This entry comes from a study of blood T cell repertoires in COVID-19. The overall study: The United States, Italy and Spain provided the acute and convalescent COVID-19 samples. PBMCs, B-cell-depleted T cells, or T cells were the source of the cDNA or gDNA that made up the material.

Repertoires were generated with immunoSEQ multiplex PCR, while TCRdb's copy carries only in-frame clones and drops some. The data show about 280,000 clones, approximately 85% seen once. Sequenced sample: peripheral blood. The source is a man in his fifties with active or convalescent COVID-19.

The CDR3 is CASSSAGEKLFF. CDR3 DNA: TGTGCCAGCAGCTCGGCGGGGGAAAAACTGTTTTTT. This rearrangement joins TRBV7-9 to TRBJ1-4; no firm D call. Between the trimmed V and J ends, which lost 4 bases and 8 bases, there was a span of 8 bases. This CDR3 spans 12 amino acids. The germline gives CDR1 SEHNR, CDR2 FQNEAQ (reference sequence).